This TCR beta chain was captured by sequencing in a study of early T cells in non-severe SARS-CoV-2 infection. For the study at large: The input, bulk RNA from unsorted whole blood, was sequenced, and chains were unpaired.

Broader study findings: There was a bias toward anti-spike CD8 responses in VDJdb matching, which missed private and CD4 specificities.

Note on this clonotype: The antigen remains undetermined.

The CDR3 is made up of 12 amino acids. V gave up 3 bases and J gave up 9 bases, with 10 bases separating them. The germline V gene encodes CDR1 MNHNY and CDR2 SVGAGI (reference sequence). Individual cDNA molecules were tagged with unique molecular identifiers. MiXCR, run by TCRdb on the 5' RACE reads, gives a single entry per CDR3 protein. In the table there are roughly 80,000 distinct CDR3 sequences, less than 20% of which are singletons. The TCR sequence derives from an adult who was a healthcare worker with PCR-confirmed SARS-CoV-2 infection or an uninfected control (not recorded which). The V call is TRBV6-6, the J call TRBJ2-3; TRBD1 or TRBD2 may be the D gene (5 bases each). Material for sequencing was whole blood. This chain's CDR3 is CASSYLWGTQYF. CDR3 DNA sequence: TGTGCCAGCAGTTATTTGTGGGGGACGCAGTATTTT.